The present T cell receptor beta chain was sequenced within a study of vaccination effects on CD4 cells after COVID-19. Broader study findings: Marked clonal contraction was seen in infection- and vaccine-induced clones late after vaccination.

The repertoire was sequenced with immunoSEQ multiplex PCR; TCRdb's copy has only in-frame clones and lacks some. The sample includes about 52,000 clones, 75% to 85% of them seen just once. CDR1 and CDR2 from the germline V gene are MGHRA and YSYEKL. This CDR3 spans 18 amino acids. Germline trimming cut 4 bases from V and 5 bases from J; bases unmatched to any gene: 19. Sequencing followed a ViraFEST assay step that expanded antigen-specific CD4+ T cells with viral peptide pools. With more than 9 days of culture completed, CD4+ T cells were isolated. Nobody among the vaccine recipients had prior SARS-CoV-2 infection (nucleocapsid antibodies were negative). On this clone: The antigen is undetermined.

The receptor's source is a human donor who received a COVID-19 vaccine. This chain connects TRBV4-1 to TRBJ1-1; 7 bases fit TRBD1. The sequencing used CD4+ T cells from PBMCs cultured with HCoV-OC43 spike peptides, collected before COVID-19 vaccination. Regarding subset: HCoV-OC43 spike overlapping peptide pool stimulation. CDR3 residues: CASSLNLGGRTSSTEAFF. In nucleotides, the CDR3 is TGCGCCAGCAGCCTCAACTTAGGGGGCAGAACCTCTTCTACTGAAGCTTTCTTT.